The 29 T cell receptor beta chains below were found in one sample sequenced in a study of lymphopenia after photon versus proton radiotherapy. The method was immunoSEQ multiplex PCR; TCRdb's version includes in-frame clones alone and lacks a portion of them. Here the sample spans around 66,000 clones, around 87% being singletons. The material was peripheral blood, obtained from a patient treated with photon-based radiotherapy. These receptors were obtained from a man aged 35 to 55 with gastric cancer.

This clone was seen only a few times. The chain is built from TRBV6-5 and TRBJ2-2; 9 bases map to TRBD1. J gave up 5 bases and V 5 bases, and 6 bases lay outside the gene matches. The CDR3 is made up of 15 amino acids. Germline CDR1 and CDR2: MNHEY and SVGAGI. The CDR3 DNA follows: TGTGCCAGCAGTACGACAGGGGGGAATACCGGGGAGCTGTTTTTT. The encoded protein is CASSTTGGNTGELFF.

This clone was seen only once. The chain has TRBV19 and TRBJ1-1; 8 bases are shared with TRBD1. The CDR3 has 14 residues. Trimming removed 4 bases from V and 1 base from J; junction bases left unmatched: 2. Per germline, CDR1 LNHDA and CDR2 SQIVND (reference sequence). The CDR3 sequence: CASSTTGANTEAFF. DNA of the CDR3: TGTGCCAGTAGTACGACAGGGGCGAACACTGAAGCTTTCTTT.

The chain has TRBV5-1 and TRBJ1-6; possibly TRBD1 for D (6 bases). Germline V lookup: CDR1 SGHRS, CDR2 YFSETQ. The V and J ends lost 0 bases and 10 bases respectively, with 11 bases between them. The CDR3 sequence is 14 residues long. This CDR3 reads CASSLAGGASPLHF. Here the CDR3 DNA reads TGCGCCAGCAGCTTGGCGGGGGGGGCCTCACCCCTCCACTTT.

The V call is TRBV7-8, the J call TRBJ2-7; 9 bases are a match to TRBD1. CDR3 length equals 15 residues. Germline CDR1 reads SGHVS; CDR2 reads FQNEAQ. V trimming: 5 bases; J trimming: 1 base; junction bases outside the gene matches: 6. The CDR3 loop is CASSIVGQGSYEQYF. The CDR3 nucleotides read TGTGCCAGCAGCATAGTCGGACAGGGGTCCTACGAGCAGTACTTC. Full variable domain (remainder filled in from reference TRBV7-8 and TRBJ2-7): GAGVSQSPRYKVAKRGQDVALRCDPISGHVSLFWYQQALGQGPEFLTYFQNEAQLDKSGLPSDRFFAERPEGSVSTLKIQRTQQEDSAVYLCASSIVGQGSYEQYFGPGTRLTVT.

The CDR3 sequence is CASTPTGGNYGYTF. As DNA, the CDR3 is TGTGCCAGTACCCCGACAGGGGGTAACTATGGCTACACCTTC. The rearrangement uses TRBV19 and TRBJ1-2, with 9 bases aligning to TRBD1. V was pared by 7 bases and J by 1 base, with 4 bases of the junction left unmatched. Germline V gives CDR1 LNHDA, CDR2 SQIVND (reference sequence). The CDR3 extends over 14 amino acids.

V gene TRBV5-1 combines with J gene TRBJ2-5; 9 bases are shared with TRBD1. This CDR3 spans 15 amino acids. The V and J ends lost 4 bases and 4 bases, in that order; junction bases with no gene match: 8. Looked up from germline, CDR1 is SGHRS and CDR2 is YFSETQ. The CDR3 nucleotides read TGCGCCAGCAGCCCTCGGACAGGGGATGGAGAGACCCAGTACTTC. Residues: CASSPRTGDGETQYF.

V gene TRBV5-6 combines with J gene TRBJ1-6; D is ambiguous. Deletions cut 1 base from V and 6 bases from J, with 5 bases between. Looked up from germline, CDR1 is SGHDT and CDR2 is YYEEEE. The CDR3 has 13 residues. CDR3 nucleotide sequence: TGTGCCAGCAGCTTGCCCGGTAATTCACCCCTCCACTTT. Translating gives CASSLPGNSPLHF.

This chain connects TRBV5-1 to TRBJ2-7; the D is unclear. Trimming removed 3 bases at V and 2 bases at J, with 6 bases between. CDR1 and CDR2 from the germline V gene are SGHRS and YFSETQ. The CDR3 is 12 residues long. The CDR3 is CASSSTAYEQYF. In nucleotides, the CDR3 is TGCGCCAGCAGCTCCACAGCCTACGAGCAGTACTTC.

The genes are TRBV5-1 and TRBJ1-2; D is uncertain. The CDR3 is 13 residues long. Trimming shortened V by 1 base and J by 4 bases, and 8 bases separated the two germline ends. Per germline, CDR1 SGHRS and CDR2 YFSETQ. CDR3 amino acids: CASSLTGSYGYTF. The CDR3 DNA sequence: TGCGCCAGCAGCTTGACCGGGTCCTATGGCTACACCTTC.

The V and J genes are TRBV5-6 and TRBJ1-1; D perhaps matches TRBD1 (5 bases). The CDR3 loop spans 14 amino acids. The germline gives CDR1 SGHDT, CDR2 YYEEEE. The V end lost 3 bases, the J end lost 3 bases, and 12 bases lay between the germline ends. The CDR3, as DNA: TGTGCCAGCAGCTCTACAGGAGGTTACACTGAAGCTTTCTTT. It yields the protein CASSSTGGYTEAFF.

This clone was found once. CDR3 sequence (DNA): TGCGCCAGCAGCTTGCGGACGACAGGGGAGGGCTTTTACGAGCAGTACTTC. This translates into CASSLRTTGEGFYEQYF. The V and J genes are TRBV5-1 and TRBJ2-7; TRBD1 is a possible D gene (8 bases). Trimming stripped 1 base from V and 4 bases from J, with 21 bases between. CDR1 and CDR2 from the germline V gene are SGHRS and YFSETQ. The CDR3 spans 17 residues.

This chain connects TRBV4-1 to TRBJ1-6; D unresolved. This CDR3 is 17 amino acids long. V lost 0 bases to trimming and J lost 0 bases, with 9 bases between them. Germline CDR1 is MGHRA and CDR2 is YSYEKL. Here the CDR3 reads CASSQDKQSSYNSPLHF. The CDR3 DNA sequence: TGCGCCAGCAGCCAAGATAAACAGAGCTCCTATAATTCACCCCTCCACTTT.

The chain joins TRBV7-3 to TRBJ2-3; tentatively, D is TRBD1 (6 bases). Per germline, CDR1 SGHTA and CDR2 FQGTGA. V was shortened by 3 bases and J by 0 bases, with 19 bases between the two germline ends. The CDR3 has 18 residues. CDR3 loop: CASSFSPTGPTSTDTQYF. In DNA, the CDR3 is TGTGCCAGCAGCTTTTCCCCTACAGGGCCTACTAGCACAGATACGCAGTATTTT.

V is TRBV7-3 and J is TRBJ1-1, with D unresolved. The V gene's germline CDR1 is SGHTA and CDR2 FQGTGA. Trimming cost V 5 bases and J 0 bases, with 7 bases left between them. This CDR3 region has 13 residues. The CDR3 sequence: CASSIGVNTEAFF. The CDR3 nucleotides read TGTGCCAGCAGCATAGGAGTGAACACTGAAGCTTTCTTT.

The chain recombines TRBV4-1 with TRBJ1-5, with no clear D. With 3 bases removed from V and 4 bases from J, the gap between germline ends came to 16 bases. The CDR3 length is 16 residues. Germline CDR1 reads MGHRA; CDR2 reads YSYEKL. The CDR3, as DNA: TGCGCCAGCAGCCAGGCCTGGGAGTCTAGGAATCAGCCCCAGCATTTT. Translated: CASSQAWESRNQPQHF.

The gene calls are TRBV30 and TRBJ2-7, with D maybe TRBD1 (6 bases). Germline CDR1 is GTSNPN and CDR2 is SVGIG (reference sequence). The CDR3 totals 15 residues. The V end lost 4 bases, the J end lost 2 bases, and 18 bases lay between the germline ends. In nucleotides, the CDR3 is TGTGCCTGGACCCGTAACAGGGTGCAACCCTACGAGCAGTACTTC. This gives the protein CAWTRNRVQPYEQYF.

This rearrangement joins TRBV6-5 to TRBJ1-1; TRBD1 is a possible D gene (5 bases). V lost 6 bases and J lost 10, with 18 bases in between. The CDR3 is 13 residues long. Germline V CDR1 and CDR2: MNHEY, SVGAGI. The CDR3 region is CASRQADRIGAFF. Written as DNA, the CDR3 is TGTGCCAGCAGACAGGCTGATCGAATTGGAGCTTTCTTT.

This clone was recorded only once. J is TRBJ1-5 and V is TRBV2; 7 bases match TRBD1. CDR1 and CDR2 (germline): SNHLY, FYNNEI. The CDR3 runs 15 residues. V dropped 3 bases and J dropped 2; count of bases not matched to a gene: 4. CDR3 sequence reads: CASSDDRVGNQPQHF. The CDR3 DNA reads TGTGCCAGCAGTGACGACAGGGTGGGCAATCAGCCCCAGCATTTT.

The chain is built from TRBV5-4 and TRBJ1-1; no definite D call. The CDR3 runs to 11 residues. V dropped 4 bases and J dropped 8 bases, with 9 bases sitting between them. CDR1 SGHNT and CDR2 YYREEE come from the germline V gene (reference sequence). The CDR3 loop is CASSRAGEAFF. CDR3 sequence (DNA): TGTGCCAGCAGCCGAGCGGGAGAAGCTTTCTTT.

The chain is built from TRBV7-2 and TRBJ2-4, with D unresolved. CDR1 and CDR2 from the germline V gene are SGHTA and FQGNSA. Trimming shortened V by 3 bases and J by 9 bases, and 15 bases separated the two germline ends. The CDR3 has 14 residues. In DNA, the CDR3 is TGTGCCAGCAGCTTTACTCCTTCCTCTGGCATTCAGTACTTC. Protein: CASSFTPSSGIQYF.

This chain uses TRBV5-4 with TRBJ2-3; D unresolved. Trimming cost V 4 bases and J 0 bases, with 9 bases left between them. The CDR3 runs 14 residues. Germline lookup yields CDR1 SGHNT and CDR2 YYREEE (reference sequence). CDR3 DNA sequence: TGTGCCAGCAGCCGCCCGACTAGCACAGATACGCAGTATTTT. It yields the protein CASSRPTSTDTQYF.

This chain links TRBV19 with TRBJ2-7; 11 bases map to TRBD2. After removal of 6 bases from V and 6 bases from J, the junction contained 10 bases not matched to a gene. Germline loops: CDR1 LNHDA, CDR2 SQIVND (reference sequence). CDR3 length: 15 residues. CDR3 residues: CASSPLAGAPREQYF. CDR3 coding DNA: TGTGCCAGTAGCCCACTAGCGGGGGCCCCCCGCGAGCAGTACTTC.

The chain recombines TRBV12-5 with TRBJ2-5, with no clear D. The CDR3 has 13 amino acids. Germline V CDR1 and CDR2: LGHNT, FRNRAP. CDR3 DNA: TGTGCAACCAAACCGCCAACTCAGGAGACCCAGTACTTC. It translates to CATKPPTQETQYF.

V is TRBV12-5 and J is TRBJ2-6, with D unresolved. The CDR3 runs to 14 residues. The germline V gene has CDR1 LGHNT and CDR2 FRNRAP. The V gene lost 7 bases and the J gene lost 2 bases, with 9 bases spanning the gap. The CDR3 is CASVPEPGANVLTF. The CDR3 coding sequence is TGTGCTAGTGTCCCTGAACCTGGGGCCAACGTCCTGACTTTC.

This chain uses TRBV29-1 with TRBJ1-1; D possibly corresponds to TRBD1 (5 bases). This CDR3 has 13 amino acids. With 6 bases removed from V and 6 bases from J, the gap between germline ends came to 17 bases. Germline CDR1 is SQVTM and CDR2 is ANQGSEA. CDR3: CSVKGRLGAEAFF. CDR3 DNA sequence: TGCAGCGTGAAAGGGAGACTAGGGGCTGAAGCTTTCTTT.

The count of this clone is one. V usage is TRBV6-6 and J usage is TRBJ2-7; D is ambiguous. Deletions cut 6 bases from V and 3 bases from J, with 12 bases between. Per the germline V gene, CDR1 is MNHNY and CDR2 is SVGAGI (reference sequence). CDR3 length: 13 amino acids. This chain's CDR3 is CASRISRGYEQYF. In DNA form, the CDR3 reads TGTGCCAGCAGAATCTCCCGCGGCTACGAGCAGTACTTC.

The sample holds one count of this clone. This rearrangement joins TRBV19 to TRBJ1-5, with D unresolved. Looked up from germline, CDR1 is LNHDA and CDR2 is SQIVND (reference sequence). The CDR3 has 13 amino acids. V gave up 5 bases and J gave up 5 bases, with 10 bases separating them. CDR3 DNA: TGTGCCAGTAGTCCCCAGGCGGATCAGCCCCAGCATTTT. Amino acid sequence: CASSPQADQPQHF.

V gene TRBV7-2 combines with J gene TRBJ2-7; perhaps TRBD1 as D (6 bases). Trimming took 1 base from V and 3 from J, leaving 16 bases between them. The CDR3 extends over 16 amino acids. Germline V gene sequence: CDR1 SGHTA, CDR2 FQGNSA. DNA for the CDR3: TGTGCCAGCAGCTTAGTAGCAGGGGTTACCAGCTACGAGCAGTACTTC. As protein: CASSLVAGVTSYEQYF.

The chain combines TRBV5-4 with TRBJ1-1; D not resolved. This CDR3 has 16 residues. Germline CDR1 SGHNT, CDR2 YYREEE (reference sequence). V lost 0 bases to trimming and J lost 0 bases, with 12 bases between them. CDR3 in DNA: TGTGCCAGCAGCTTGGGAGGGCCACACATGAACACTGAAGCTTTCTTT. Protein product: CASSLGGPHMNTEAFF. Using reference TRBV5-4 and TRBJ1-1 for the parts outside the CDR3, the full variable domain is ETGVTQSPTHLIKTRGQQVTLRCSSQSGHNTVSWYQQALGQGPQFIFQYYREEENGRGNFPPRFSGLQFPNYSSELNVNALELDDSALYLCASSLGGPHMNTEAFFGQGTRLTVV.